Following are 23 T cell receptor beta chains from one sample sequenced in a study of cytomegalovirus exposure and HLA in healthy donors. The PCR had 60 Vbeta and 13 Jbeta primers. TCRdb keeps only in-frame clones here, not all; method: immunoSEQ multiplex PCR. The sample has approximately 150,000 clones; about 77% are singletons. The source material was PBMCs. The receptor set was obtained from a man aged 18 to 29 in good health and CMV-seropositive.

This rearrangement joins TRBV7-9 to TRBJ2-1; D possibly corresponds to TRBD1 (6 bases). The CDR3 length is 16 residues. Germline values: CDR1 SEHNR, CDR2 FQNEAQ (reference sequence). Trimming removed 5 bases from V and 0 bases from J, with 14 bases in between. The CDR3 nucleotides read TGTGCCAGCAGCACCCGACAGGCCGTCTCCTACAATGAGCAGTTCTTC. It encodes CASSTRQAVSYNEQFF.

The chain uses TRBV9 and TRBJ2-3; 10 nucleotides line up with TRBD2. Germline V lookup: CDR1 SGDLS, CDR2 YYNGEE. This CDR3 region has 19 residues. Trimming took 4 bases from V and 1 from J; bases not matched to a gene: 15. Here the CDR3 reads CASSPSALAGTAGTDTQYF. The CDR3 DNA follows: TGTGCCAGCAGCCCCTCCGCACTAGCGGGAACGGCTGGCACAGATACGCAGTATTTT.

The gene calls are TRBV6-4 and TRBJ2-3; TRBD2 is a possible D gene (5 bases). V was clipped by 7 bases and J by 2 bases, with 16 bases between them. Per the germline V gene, CDR1 is MRHNA and CDR2 is SNTAGT. The CDR3 covers 15 residues. This CDR3 is CASKRTPDPTDTQYF. CDR3 nucleotides: TGTGCCAGCAAAAGGACTCCCGATCCCACAGATACGCAGTATTTT.

The chain links TRBV7-9 to TRBJ1-5; D perhaps matches TRBD1 (5 bases). The germline V gene has CDR1 SEHNR and CDR2 FQNEAQ (reference sequence). The CDR3 runs 17 residues. V dropped 6 bases and J dropped 2 bases, with 20 bases sitting between them. The CDR3 spells CASSLIQGSVGNQPQHF. The CDR3 DNA is TGTGCCAGCAGTCTCATTCAGGGCTCGGTTGGCAATCAGCCCCAGCATTTT.

This clone was detected a few times. The rearrangement joins TRBV7-9 to TRBJ2-1; 8 bases are shared with TRBD2. This CDR3 has 14 amino acids. Germline loops: CDR1 SEHNR, CDR2 FQNEAQ (reference sequence). With V trimmed by 5 bases and J by 6 bases, 6 bases remained unmatched. In DNA form, the CDR3 reads TGTGCCAGCAGCCTGAGCGGGGGCGGCAATGAGCAGTTCTTC. Its translation is CASSLSGGGNEQFF.

A single count supports this clone. J is TRBJ2-7 and V is TRBV15; TRBD2 aligns across 7 bases. This CDR3 comprises 13 residues. The junction had 5 bases not matched to a gene; V was cut back by 3 bases and J by 6 bases. Germline CDR1 and CDR2: LNHNV and YYDKDF (reference sequence). For the CDR3, the DNA is TGTGCCACCAGCAGGGGCTCGGGGGGCGAGCAGTACTTC. Its protein product is CATSRGSGGEQYF.

The J gene is TRBJ1-1, the V gene TRBV11-1, with 11 bases identical to TRBD1. The CDR3 runs to 13 residues. Losses at the gene ends were 4 bases for V and 7 bases for J; bases not matched to a gene: 2. CDR1 and CDR2 (germline): SGHAT, FQDESV (reference sequence). CDR3 residues: CASSWTGGGEAFF. The CDR3 nucleotides read TGTGCCAGCAGCTGGACAGGGGGCGGTGAAGCTTTCTTT.

The chain uses TRBV7-8 and TRBJ1-3; no clear D gene. The ends were cut back, 1 base at V and 1 base at J, with 5 bases in the middle. The CDR3 has 14 residues. The germline CDR1 and CDR2 sequences are SGHVS and FQNEAQ. The CDR3 region is CASSLDWSGNTIYF. The DNA for the CDR3 is TGTGCCAGCAGCTTAGACTGGTCTGGAAACACCATATATTTT.

The J gene is TRBJ1-1, the V gene TRBV14; TRBD1 matches at 9 bases. J lost 7 bases, V lost 4 bases, and 7 bases had no gene match. The CDR3 spans 14 residues. Germline CDR1 SGHDN, CDR2 FVKESK. In DNA form, the CDR3 reads TGTGCCAGCAGCCCCTGGGACAGGGCTCTTGAAGCTTTCTTT. Translating gives CASSPWDRALEAFF.

CDR3 in amino acids: CATSRTSVHNEQFF. The CDR3 bases are TGTGCCACCTCACGGACTAGCGTACACAATGAGCAGTTCTTC. V usage is TRBV19 and J usage is TRBJ2-1, with 9 positions matching TRBD2. The trim removed 10 bases at V and 5 bases at J, leaving 9 bases unmatched. CDR1 is LNHDA, CDR2 SQIVND, per germline (reference sequence). This CDR3 is 14 amino acids long.

The gene calls are TRBV20-1 and TRBJ1-1; D is undetermined. The CDR3 loop spans 10 amino acids. V was pared by 7 bases and J by 5 bases, with 8 bases between. Germline V lookup: CDR1 DFQATT, CDR2 SNEGSKA (reference sequence). DNA of the CDR3: TGCAGTGGGAGGCAGACTGAAGCTTTCTTT. The encoded protein is CSGRQTEAFF.

The rearrangement uses TRBV5-6 and TRBJ2-7; a weak D match, TRBD1 (6 bases). CDR3 length equals 16 residues. With 1 base removed from V and 5 bases from J, the gap between germline ends came to 19 bases. Germline assignment: CDR1 SGHDT and CDR2 YYEEEE. For the CDR3, the DNA is TGTGCCAGCAGCTTGTATATCAGGGGTCTCACCCACGAGCAGTACTTC. It encodes CASSLYIRGLTHEQYF.

This clone has only one observation. This chain joins TRBV11-2 and TRBJ1-1; 8 bases fit TRBD1. Trimming cost V 4 bases and J 1 base; bases outside gene matches: 14. Germline CDR1 and CDR2: SGHAT and FQNNGV. This CDR3 contains 18 residues. CDR3 residues: CASSSVTLRTGPNTEAFF. The CDR3 DNA follows: TGTGCCAGCAGCTCCGTAACTCTGAGGACAGGGCCGAACACTGAAGCTTTCTTT.

In DNA, the CDR3 is TGTGCCAGCAGCGTTGGGACAGGGACCACCTACGAGCAGTACTTC. Translation gives CASSVGTGTTYEQYF. The J gene is TRBJ2-7, the V gene TRBV9, with 9 bases aligning to TRBD1. With 2 bases clipped from V and 2 bases from J, the junction kept 5 bases outside the gene matches. Per the germline V gene, CDR1 is SGDLS and CDR2 is YYNGEE. CDR3 size: 15 residues.

V is TRBV29-1 and J is TRBJ2-1; D might be TRBD2 (5 bases). Germline V lookup: CDR1 SQVTM, CDR2 ANQGSEA. This CDR3 is built from 13 residues. V was clipped by 7 bases and J by 4 bases, with 14 bases between them. CDR3 nucleotides: TGCAGCGCTGGGGTAGGGAGATACAATGAGCAGTTCTTC. Amino acids: CSAGVGRYNEQFF.

This clone was detected only a few times. The rearrangement uses TRBV7-9 and TRBJ1-2; D not certain. The V end was cut by 2 bases, the J end by 8 bases, with 9 bases between. Looked up from germline, CDR1 is SEHNR and CDR2 is FQNEAQ (reference sequence). The CDR3 has 12 amino acids. Written as DNA, the CDR3 is TGTGCCAGCAGCTTAACTCTGGAGGGCTACACCTTC. Amino acids: CASSLTLEGYTF.

The chain joins TRBV5-5 to TRBJ1-5; the D is unclear. Germline V CDR1 and CDR2: SGHKS, YYEKEE (reference sequence). The V and J ends lost 2 bases and 9 bases respectively, with 12 bases between them. The CDR3 length is 13 residues. The CDR3 DNA reads as TGTGCCAGCAGCTTAGACACCGCCGGGCCCCAGCATTTT. Its protein is CASSLDTAGPQHF.

V and J are TRBV19 and TRBJ1-1; D perhaps matches TRBD1 (5 bases). V was trimmed by 4 bases and J by 4 bases, leaving 16 bases between them. The CDR3 runs 15 residues. Germline V lookup: CDR1 LNHDA, CDR2 SQIVND (reference sequence). The CDR3 coding sequence is TGTGCCAGTAGTAAAACACACGGGGGGGGCACTGAAGCTTTCTTT. Translated, it gives CASSKTHGGGTEAFF.

This chain uses TRBV7-9 with TRBJ1-2; 7 bases line up with TRBD1. V dropped 1 base and J dropped 8; count of bases not matched to a gene: 4. Germline loops: CDR1 SEHNR, CDR2 FQNEAQ (reference sequence). The CDR3 sequence is 13 residues long. The CDR3 coding sequence is TGTGCCAGCAGCTTAGAGGCAGGGGGAGGCTACACCTTC. It translates to CASSLEAGGGYTF.

The rearrangement links TRBV29-1 to TRBJ2-7, with D possibly matching TRBD2 (7 bases). There are 17 residues in the CDR3. CDR1 SQVTM and CDR2 ANQGSEA come from the germline V gene. V lost 6 bases and J lost 2, with 26 bases in between. The DNA of the CDR3 is TGCAGCGTCGTAGATTGGACTAGTGGGGGCGAAGCCTACGAGCAGTACTTC. The encoded protein is CSVVDWTSGGEAYEQYF.

The chain has TRBV9 and TRBJ1-2; D gene ambiguous. V was pared by 4 bases and J by 4 bases, with 11 bases between. The germline gives CDR1 SGDLS, CDR2 YYNGEE. CDR3 size: 13 residues. CDR3 in DNA: TGTGCCAGCAGCTCCCGGGAGCCCTATGGCTACACCTTC. It is translated as CASSSREPYGYTF.

The chain carries TRBV6-1 and TRBJ1-5; D is undetermined. CDR3 length: 13 residues. Germline V gene data show CDR1 as MNHNS and CDR2 as SASEGT. V dropped 5 bases and J dropped 3 bases, with 8 bases sitting between them. The CDR3, as DNA: TGTGCCAGCAGTCAGGAGGTCAATCAGCCCCAGCATTTT. Amino acids: CASSQEVNQPQHF.

This CDR3 reads CAWSSGTSGSNEQFF. In DNA, the CDR3 is TGTGCCTGGAGTTCCGGGACTAGCGGATCCAATGAGCAGTTCTTC. The chain combines TRBV30 with TRBJ2-1, with 11 bases matching TRBD2. From germline, CDR1 is GTSNPN and CDR2 SVGIG (reference sequence). The CDR3 extends over 15 amino acids. Trimming cost V 2 bases and J 6 bases; bases outside gene matches: 6.